This is a list of T cell receptor beta chains from one sample in a study of blood T cell repertoires in COVID-19. Sequencing was performed with immunoSEQ multiplex PCR; in TCRdb, only in-frame clones are kept and a portion is missing. The table has about 200,000 clones, around 81% seen once; the top ten hold about 0.95%. Material for sequencing was peripheral blood. These receptor sequences come from a man aged 55 to 69 with COVID-19, enrolled during active disease. CDR3s include the opening cysteine and the closing phenylalanine or tryptophan. Fields, in order: J gene, D gene, V gene, clone size, CDR3 DNA, CDR3 protein. D genes are given only for firm matches. The size entry is marked missing in some rows and otherwise reads once, few, many or a size class.

TRBJ1-2 TRBD1 TRBV18 - TGTGCCAGCTCAACGGGACAGAACTATGGCTACACCTTC CASSTGQNYGYTF
TRBJ1-1 TRBD1 TRBV5-8 - TGTGCCAGCAGCGTCAGGACAGGGATTATGAACACTGAAGCTTTCTTT CASSVRTGIMNTEAFF
TRBJ2-1 TRBD2 TRBV10-3 - TGTGCCATCACTTCGGGGGGGGTTGAGCAGTTCTTC CAITSGGVEQFF
TRBJ2-5 TRBD2 TRBV30 - TGTGCCTGGAATAAACACGGGGGGATCCAAGAGACCCAGTACTTC CAWNKHGGIQETQYF
TRBJ2-1 - TRBV11-3 - TGTGCCAGCAGCTCTTTCAGTTCCCCCTACAATGAGCAGTTCTTC CASSSFSSPYNEQFF
TRBJ1-1 - TRBV21-1 - TGTGCCAGCAGCGCGGGGACAGGGGGCGAGAACACTGAAGCTTTCTTT CASSAGTGGENTEAFF
TRBJ2-5 TRBD1 TRBV14 once TGTGCCAGCAGCCAAGTTACAGGGGGCTTTGGGGAGACCCAGTACTTC CASSQVTGGFGETQYF
TRBJ1-2 TRBD1 TRBV28 - TGTGCCAGCAGTTTATACCCCCTTATAGGGACAGGGATCTATGGCTACACCTTC CASSLYPLIGTGIYGYTF
TRBJ1-5 - TRBV12-3/TRBV12-4 once TGTGCCAGCAGTTTAGACTACAATCAGCCCCAGCATTTT CASSLDYNQPQHF
TRBJ1-1 - TRBV6-2/TRBV6-3 once TGTGCCAGCAGTTACGGCCTAGTAGGGCACGGAGGAGCTTTCTTT CASSYGLVGHGGAFF
TRBJ1-4 TRBD1 TRBV5-1 once TGCGCCAGCAGCCCGGGACAGCCTAATGAAAAACTGTTTTTT CASSPGQPNEKLFF
TRBJ2-7 - TRBV4-1 - TGCGCCAGCAGCCAAGAAGGGACTTACGAGCAGTACTTC CASSQEGTYEQYF
TRBJ1-6 TRBD1 TRBV9 - TGTGCCAGCACGGGACAGGGGGGTCCTTCACCCCTCCACTTT CASTGQGGPSPLHF
TRBJ2-1 TRBD2 TRBV5-4 - TGTGCCAGCAGCTTGAGAACTAGCGGGATGGGTAGGGTCTTC CASSLRTSGMGRVF
TRBJ1-1 - TRBV5-1 - TGCGCCAGCAGCTTTAGGGGCGAGGACACTGAAGCTTTCTTT CASSFRGEDTEAFF
TRBJ1-5 - TRBV3-1/TRBV3-2 - TGTGCCAGCAGCCAAGATACCAGGGGCAATCAGCCCCAGCATTTT CASSQDTRGNQPQHF
TRBJ2-7 - TRBV28 - TGTGCCAGCAGTTTAAGCATCCGGACAGTGCCCTCCTACGAGCAGTACTTC CASSLSIRTVPSYEQYF
TRBJ1-1 TRBD1 TRBV10-3 few TGTGCCATTCAGACAGGGCTCAACACTGAAGCTTTCTTT CAIQTGLNTEAFF
TRBJ1-4 TRBD1 TRBV5-1 - TGCGCCAGCAGGCGAGGGACAGGTTATGAAAAACTGTTTTTT CASRRGTGYEKLFF
TRBJ1-5 - TRBV27 - TGTGCCAGCAGTTCTACAGACTATAGCAATCAGCCCCAGCATTTT CASSSTDYSNQPQHF
TRBJ1-5 - TRBV7-2 - TGTGCCAGCAAACAGGGAGACCAGCCCCAGCATTTT CASKQGDQPQHF
TRBJ2-2 - TRBV3-1/TRBV3-2 - TGTGCCAGCAGCTTCACGAACACCGGGGAGCTGTTTTTT CASSFTNTGELFF
TRBJ2-1 TRBD2 TRBV6-2/TRBV6-3 - TGTGCCAGCAGCTCCCCGCCGGGACTAGCGGGAGGTAGGGGCAATGAGCAGTTCTTC CASSSPPGLAGGRGNEQFF
TRBJ1-1 - TRBV5-1 - TGCGCCAGCAGCTTGGGAGGATTCGCGAACACTGAAGCTTTCTTT CASSLGGFANTEAFF
TRBJ2-3 - TRBV21-1 - TGTGCCAGCAGTGGGGCAGGATTAACAGATACGCAGTATTTT CASSGAGLTDTQYF
TRBJ2-3 TRBD2 TRBV29-1 - TGCAGCGTTGCCGGGGAGCGGGAGGGCACAGATACGCAGTATTTT CSVAGEREGTDTQYF
TRBJ2-7 - TRBV2 - TGTGCCAGCAGTGAATCCGCCTACGAGCAGTACTTC CASSESAYEQYF
TRBJ1-1 - TRBV6-5 - TGTGCCAGCCGGTGGGGGGTTAACACTGAAGCTTTCTTT CASRWGVNTEAFF
TRBJ1-3 - TRBV5-1 - TGCGCCAGCAGCTTGGATCTAGCCTCTGGAAACACCATATATTTT CASSLDLASGNTIYF
TRBJ1-5 - TRBV7-6 once TGTGCCAGCAGCCCGACCGACAGAGATCAGCCCCAGCATTTT CASSPTDRDQPQHF
TRBJ1-5 - TRBV10-3 - TGTGCCATCAGTGCGGGGGGCCAGCCCCAGCATTTT CAISAGGQPQHF
TRBJ1-6 - TRBV12-3/TRBV12-4 - TGTGCCAGCAGGCCAGGGAAAGGGACCCTCCACTTT CASRPGKGTLHF
TRBJ2-7 TRBD1 TRBV6-4 - TGTGCCAGCTCCAGGGACAGGGCCTCCTACGAGCAGTACTTC CASSRDRASYEQYF
TRBJ1-3 - TRBV5-1 - TGCGCCAGCACTTCCCTTTCTGGAAACACCATATATTTT CASTSLSGNTIYF
TRBJ2-2 - TRBV5-1 - TGCGCCAGCAGCTTGGCGGCGGGCACCGGGGAGCTGTTTTTT CASSLAAGTGELFF
TRBJ2-3 TRBD1 TRBV19 - TGTGCCAGTAGACCTCAGGGGGCGCGGAGCACAGATACGCAGTATTTT CASRPQGARSTDTQYF
TRBJ1-3 - TRBV5-4 once TGTGCCAGCAGGGAAGGCGGTCTTGGAAACACCATATATTTT CASREGGLGNTIYF
TRBJ1-6 TRBD1 TRBV7-8 - TGTGCCAGCAGCTTAGTGGGGACAGGGTCTTCACCCCTCCACTTT CASSLVGTGSSPLHF
TRBJ1-6 - TRBV6-5 - TGTGCCAGCAGTTACTCGAGAAGGGGGTCTTCACCCCTCCACTTT CASSYSRRGSSPLHF
TRBJ1-5 TRBD1 TRBV7-2 - TGTGCCAGCAGCACCCGGGACAGGGATGAGCCCCAGCATTTT CASSTRDRDEPQHF